This T cell receptor (beta chain) was sequenced during a study of blood T cell repertoires in COVID-19. Overall study: In each case, the material was cDNA or gDNA derived from T cells, B-cell-depleted T cells, or PBMCs.

Germline CDR1 and CDR2: SQVTM and ANQGSEA. Trimming cost V 7 bases and J 4 bases; bases outside gene matches: 6. The CDR3 is 12 amino acids. As handled by the study authors: Amplification of reference gene primers was used by the study to estimate nucleated cell counts. Sequencing used immunoSEQ multiplex PCR; TCRdb keeps in-frame clones, though not all of them. V, J and clone size were drawn from that table, and D and trimming were deduced from the DNA. The top ten clones hold approximately 2% of a sample with around 300,000 clones, around nine tenths of them seen once. The sequence was obtained from a woman aged 55-70 years who had recovered from COVID-19. The V gene is TRBV29-1, the J gene TRBJ1-2, with 7 bases matching TRBD1. Sequenced material: PBMCs or T cells enriched from blood (not recorded which). In nucleotides, the CDR3 is TGCAGCGGTGGACAGGCTTCCTATGGCTACACCTTC. Translation gives CSGGQASYGYTF.